The entry that follows covers one T cell receptor (beta chain) sequence. The antigen remains unidentified. V was pared by 7 bases and J by 8 bases, with 20 bases between. The CDR3 spans 13 residues. CDR1 SQVTM and CDR2 ANQGSEA come from the germline V gene. The data stem from a study of OX40 agonist ivuxolimab in advanced cancers. About the study: Three patients, one with hepatocellular carcinoma and two with cutaneous melanoma, achieved partial responses.

The method was immunoSEQ multiplex PCR; TCRdb's version includes in-frame clones alone and lacks a portion of them. The sample has about 15,000 clones, about 60% seen once. Study-wide points: CD8+ T cells (on average) carried more expanded clones than CD4+ T cells.

This clonotype was obtained from an adult with an advanced solid tumor such as melanoma, head and neck, liver or kidney cancer. This chain links TRBV29-1 with TRBJ1-2; D not certain. The sample here was CD4+ or CD8+ T cells sorted from blood, taken in a trial of the OX40 agonist ivuxolimab. Here the CDR3 reads CSGTLREMEGYTF. The DNA for the CDR3 is TGCAGCGGTACCCTTAGGGAAATGGAGGGCTACACCTTC.